The clone carrying this TCR beta chain was detected only a few times. As yet, its antigen is unknown. Since all of the isolated RNA was reverse transcribed, expressed TCRB transcripts were what got sequenced. Naive, central memory and regulatory T cell samples yielded about 3.9 million reads on average. Here immunoSEQ multiplex PCR was the method, and the copy in TCRdb shows in-frame clones only, minus some. The sample shows around 600,000 clones, around 12% of them seen only once. These data are taken from a study of beta chain features in type 1 diabetes. Study-wide results and caveats: Among all four CD4+ subsets, Type 1 diabetes patients had TCRB CDR3s that were moderately but significantly shorter.

The V end was cut by 6 bases, the J end by 1 base, with 12 bases between. The CDR3 consists of 14 residues. The germline V gene encodes CDR1 SGHTA and CDR2 FQGNSA. The single heparinised draw taken from each donor contained roughly 100 mL of blood on average. The origin of this receptor is a man aged 25 to 40 with type 1 diabetes. The chain has TRBV7-2 and TRBJ1-1, with D perhaps TRBD1 (5 bases). The specimen was naive CD4+ T cells from blood. The chain's CDR3 is CASRGQGGNTEAFF. The CDR3 DNA is TGTGCCAGCAGGGGGCAGGGTGGGAACACTGAAGCTTTCTTT.